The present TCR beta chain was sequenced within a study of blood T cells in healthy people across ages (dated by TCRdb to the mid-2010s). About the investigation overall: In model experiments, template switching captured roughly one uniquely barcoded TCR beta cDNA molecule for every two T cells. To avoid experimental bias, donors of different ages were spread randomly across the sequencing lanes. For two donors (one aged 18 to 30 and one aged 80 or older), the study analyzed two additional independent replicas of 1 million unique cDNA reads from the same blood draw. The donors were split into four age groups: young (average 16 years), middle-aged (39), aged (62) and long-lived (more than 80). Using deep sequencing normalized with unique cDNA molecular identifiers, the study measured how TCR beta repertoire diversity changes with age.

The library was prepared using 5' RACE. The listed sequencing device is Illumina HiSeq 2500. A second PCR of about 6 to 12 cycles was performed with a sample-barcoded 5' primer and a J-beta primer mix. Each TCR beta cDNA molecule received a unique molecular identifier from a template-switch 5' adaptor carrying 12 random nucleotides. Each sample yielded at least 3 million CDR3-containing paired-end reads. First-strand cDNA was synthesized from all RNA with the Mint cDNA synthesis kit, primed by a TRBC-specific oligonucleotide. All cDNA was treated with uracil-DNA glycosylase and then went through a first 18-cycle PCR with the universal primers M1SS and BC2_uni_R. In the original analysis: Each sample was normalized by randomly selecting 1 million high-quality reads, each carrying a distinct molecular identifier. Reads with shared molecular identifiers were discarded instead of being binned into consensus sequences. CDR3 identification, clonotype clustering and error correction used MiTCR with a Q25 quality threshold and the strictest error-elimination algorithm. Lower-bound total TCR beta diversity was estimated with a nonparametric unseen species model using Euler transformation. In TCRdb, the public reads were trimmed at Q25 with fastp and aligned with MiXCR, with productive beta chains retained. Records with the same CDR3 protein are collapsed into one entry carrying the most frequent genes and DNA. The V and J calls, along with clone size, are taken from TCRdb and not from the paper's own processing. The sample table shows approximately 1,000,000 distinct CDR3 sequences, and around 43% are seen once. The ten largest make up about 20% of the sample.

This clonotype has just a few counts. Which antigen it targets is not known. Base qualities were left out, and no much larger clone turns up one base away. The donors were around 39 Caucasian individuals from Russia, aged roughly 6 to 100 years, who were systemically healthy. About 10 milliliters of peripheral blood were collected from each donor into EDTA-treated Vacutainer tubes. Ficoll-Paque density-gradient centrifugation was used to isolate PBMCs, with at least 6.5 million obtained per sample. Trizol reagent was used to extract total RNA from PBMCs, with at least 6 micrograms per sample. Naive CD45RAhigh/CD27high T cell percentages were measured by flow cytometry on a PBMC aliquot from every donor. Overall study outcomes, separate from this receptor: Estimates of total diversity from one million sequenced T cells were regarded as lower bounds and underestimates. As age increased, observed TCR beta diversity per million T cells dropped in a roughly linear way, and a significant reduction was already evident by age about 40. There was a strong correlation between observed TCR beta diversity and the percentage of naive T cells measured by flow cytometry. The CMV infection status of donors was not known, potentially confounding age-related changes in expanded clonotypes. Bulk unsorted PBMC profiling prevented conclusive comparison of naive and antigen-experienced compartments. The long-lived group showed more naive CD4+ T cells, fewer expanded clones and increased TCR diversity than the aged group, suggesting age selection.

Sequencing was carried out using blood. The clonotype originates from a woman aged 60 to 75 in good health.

CDR3 protein: CASSIRLASREQYF. The sequenced DNA is TGTGCCAGCAGCATCCGACTAGCGTCAAGGGAGCAGTACTTC. The chain couples TRBV21-1 to TRBJ2-5; whether TRBD2, the table's D call, matches the DNA was not checked. TRBV21-1 is flagged as a pseudogene. Inclusive of the bounding cysteine and phenylalanine, the CDR3 is 14 residues long. Just the 42-base CDR3 DNA is kept, in frame starting at base 1.